This is a list of T cell receptor beta chains from one sample in a study of OX40 agonist ivuxolimab in advanced cancers. Measured with immunoSEQ multiplex PCR; TCRdb has only the in-frame clones, and not every one. Among fewer than 45,000 clones listed, more than 80% were seen once. Material: CD4+ or CD8+ T cells sorted from blood, obtained in a trial of the OX40 agonist ivuxolimab. These TCRs come from an adult with an advanced solid tumor such as melanoma, head and neck, liver or kidney cancer. CDR3s include the opening cysteine and the closing phenylalanine or tryptophan. A D gene is named only where the DNA matches it firmly. Clone size is not always given. Where it is, it says once, few, many or a class for expanded clones.

>TRBV29-1|once|-|TRBJ2-6
TGCAGCGTTGGAGGGATGGGGGCCAACGTCCTGACTTTC
CSVGGMGANVLTF
>TRBV18|-|TRBD1|TRBJ1-6
TGTGCCAGCTCAGAACCAGGGGGCGCGGCGTATAATTCACCCCTCCACTTT
CASSEPGGAAYNSPLHF
>TRBV29-1|-|-|TRBJ2-1
TGCAGCGCTGACCCCGGGACATCAGGCCGGGAGCAGTTCTTC
CSADPGTSGREQFF
>TRBV10-3|-|-|TRBJ2-1
TGTGCCATCATGGGCGGCTCCTACAATGAGCAGTTCTTC
CAIMGGSYNEQFF
>TRBV7-9|-|-|TRBJ2-3
TGTGCCAGCAGCTTAATCAGTCAAAGCACAGATACGCAGTATTTT
CASSLISQSTDTQYF
>TRBV27|-|-|TRBJ1-3
TGTGCCAGCAGTTTTCGGGCAGGGGCCGGGACTGGAAACACCATATATTTT
CASSFRAGAGTGNTIYF
>TRBV14|-|TRBD1|TRBJ1-1
TGTGCCAGCAGCCTGACGGGACAGCTGGAAGCTTTCTTT
CASSLTGQLEAFF
>TRBV7-9|-|-|TRBJ2-7
TGTGCCAGCAGCTTAGTCACGGTCGACGAGCAGTACTTC
CASSLVTVDEQYF
>TRBV2|-|TRBD2|TRBJ2-3
TGTGCCAGCAGTGAAGCGCTCGTGGCGGGGGGACACACAGATACGCAGTATTTT
CASSEALVAGGHTDTQYF
>TRBV27|-|TRBD2|TRBJ2-3
TGTGCCAGCAGTGAGACTAGCGGGATGGGTACGCAGTATTTT
CASSETSGMGTQYF
>TRBV10-3|-|-|TRBJ2-1
TGTGCCATCAGACGAGCGGACCGCTCCTACAATGAGCAGTTCTTC
CAIRRADRSYNEQFF
>TRBV21-1|-|-|TRBJ1-5
TGTGCCAGCAGCGACATTAGCAATCAGCCCCAGCATTTT
CASSDISNQPQHF
>TRBV9|-|-|TRBJ2-7
TGTGCCAGCAGCGTAGATGGTGCCTCCTACGAGCAGTACTTC
CASSVDGASYEQYF
>TRBV7-3|-|-|TRBJ1-1
TGTGCCAGCAGCTTAACGTCTGGGGTAGGCACTGAAGCTTTCTTT
CASSLTSGVGTEAFF
>TRBV15|-|TRBD1|TRBJ2-7
TGTGCCACCAGCAGAACTCGAAGGGGGCCCCACGAGCAGTACTTC
CATSRTRRGPHEQYF
>TRBV5-1|-|TRBD1|TRBJ1-1
TGCGCCAGCAGCTTGGCCCGACAGGGGGCATTGAACACTGAAGCTTTCTTT
CASSLARQGALNTEAFF
>TRBV4-1|-|TRBD1|TRBJ2-5
TGCGCCAGCAGCCAAAAGACAGGGGTAGCGACCCAGTACTTC
CASSQKTGVATQYF
>TRBV14|-|TRBD2|TRBJ2-7
TGTGCCAGCAGCCAAGAGTTCGGGGGGTTCTACGAGCAGTACTTC
CASSQEFGGFYEQYF
>TRBV5-8|-|-|TRBJ1-6
TGTGCCAGCAGCTTGGAGGGACGGAATAATTCACCCCTCCACTTT
CASSLEGRNNSPLHF
>TRBV19|-|-|TRBJ1-5
TGTGCCAGTAGTATCCCAGGCTATAGCAATCAGCCCCAGCATTTT
CASSIPGYSNQPQHF
>TRBV5-8|-|TRBD2|TRBJ2-1
TGTGCCAGCAGCTTCACTTTAGCGGGGGGGCCGGGTAATGAGCAGTTCTTC
CASSFTLAGGPGNEQFF
>TRBV7-8|-|-|TRBJ2-1
TGTGCCAGCAGCTTAACGGGACCGATCTCCTACAATGAGCAGTTCTTC
CASSLTGPISYNEQFF
>TRBV4-1|-|-|TRBJ1-2
TGCGCCAGCAGCCAAGCAGCAGGGTCTAATGGATTTACCTATGGCTACACCTTC
CASSQAAGSNGFTYGYTF
>TRBV2|-|-|TRBJ2-5
TGTGCCAGCAGTGAAGGGAGAGGACTCAGAGCCGGGACCCAGTACTTC
CASSEGRGLRAGTQYF
>TRBV10-3|-|TRBD2|TRBJ2-1
TGTGCCATCAGTGAGTTACTAGCGGGAGTTGATGAGCAGTTCTTC
CAISELLAGVDEQFF
>TRBV7-8|-|-|TRBJ1-1
TGTGCCAGCAGCAAGACAGGTGTGCGCACTGAAGCTTTCTTT
CASSKTGVRTEAFF
>TRBV11-3|-|-|TRBJ2-6
TGTGCCAGCAGCTTAGGTCGGGACCAAAGCTCTGGGGCCAACGTCCTGACTTTC
CASSLGRDQSSGANVLTF
>TRBV5-6|-|TRBD2|TRBJ2-1
TGTGCCAGCAGCTTGGATTTCGGGAGGCCGATCGACAATGAGCAGTTCTTC
CASSLDFGRPIDNEQFF
>TRBV9|-|TRBD2|TRBJ2-1
TGTGCCAGCAGCGTAGCTGTAGCGGGGACACACAATGAGCAGTTCTTC
CASSVAVAGTHNEQFF
>TRBV28|-|-|TRBJ1-1
TGTGCCAGCAGTTTTAGCAGTTTAGATGGGAGCACTGAAGCTTTCTTT
CASSFSSLDGSTEAFF
>TRBV27|-|TRBD1|TRBJ2-7
TGTGCCACCTCCGGGACAGGTTGTTACGAGCAGTACTTC
CATSGTGCYEQYF